Included here is one TCR beta chain sequence, with context. Its matching antigen is unknown. V was cut by 4 bases and J by 3 bases, with 19 bases left in between. The CDR3 runs 15 residues. CDR1 is SQVTM, CDR2 ANQGSEA, per germline. The sample comes from a study of tumor-infiltrating lymphocytes in primary liver carcinoma. Study details: Patients comprised men and women whose ages fell between 30 and 69 years. Recorded tumor stage was T1-T3 N0M0, with diameters of about 4.2 to 10 cm. General observations from the study: Merely about 8-24% of top clones occurred in all five tumor regions.

From approximately 20-30 mg of unsorted bulk tissue, DNA and RNA were co-extracted together. A constant-region primer primed TCR beta cDNA synthesis from 400 to 550 ng of total RNA. Three nested multiplex PCR rounds, a slightly modified ARM-PCR, produced the libraries for TCR beta. TRBV1-TRBV30 forward primers paired with a C-beta reverse primer drove the first two PCR rounds, about 10 cycles each. TCRdb itself ran the multiplex PCR reads through MiXCR, one entry per CDR3 protein. This table holds tens of thousands of distinct CDR3 sequences, roughly 70% found once. V usage is TRBV29-1 and J usage is TRBJ2-7, with D perhaps TRBD1 (6 bases). The TCR comes from a man in his forties or fifties with primary liver carcinoma and hepatitis B virus infection. Source material: liver tumor tissue from sampling region 4. Subset described: tumor region T4, right-lateral pole. The CDR3 loop reads CSVAGPDRNLYEQYF. The CDR3 coding sequence is TGCAGCGTTGCCGGACCTGACAGGAATCTCTACGAGCAGTACTTC.